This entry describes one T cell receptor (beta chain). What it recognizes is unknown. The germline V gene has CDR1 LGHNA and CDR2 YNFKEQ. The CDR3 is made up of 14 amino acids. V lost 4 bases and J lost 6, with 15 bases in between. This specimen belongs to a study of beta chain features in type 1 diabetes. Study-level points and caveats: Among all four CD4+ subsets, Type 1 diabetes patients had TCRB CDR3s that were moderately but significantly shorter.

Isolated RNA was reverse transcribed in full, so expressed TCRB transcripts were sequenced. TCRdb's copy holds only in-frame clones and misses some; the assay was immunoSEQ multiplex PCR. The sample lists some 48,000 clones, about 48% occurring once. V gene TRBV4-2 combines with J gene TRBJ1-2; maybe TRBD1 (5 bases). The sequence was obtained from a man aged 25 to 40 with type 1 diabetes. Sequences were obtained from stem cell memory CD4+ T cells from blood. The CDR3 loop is CASSRQGAPNGYTF. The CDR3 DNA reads TGTGCCAGCAGCCGGCAGGGCGCGCCAAATGGCTACACCTTC.